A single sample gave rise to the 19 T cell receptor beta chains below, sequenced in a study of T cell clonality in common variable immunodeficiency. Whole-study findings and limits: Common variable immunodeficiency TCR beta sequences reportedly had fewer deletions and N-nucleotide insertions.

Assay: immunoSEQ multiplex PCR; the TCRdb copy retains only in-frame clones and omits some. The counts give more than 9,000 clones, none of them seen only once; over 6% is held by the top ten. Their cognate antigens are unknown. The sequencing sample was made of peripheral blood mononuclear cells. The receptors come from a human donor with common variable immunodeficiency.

The CDR3 sequence: CASSKGESYEQYF. CDR3 bases read: TGTGCCAGCTCTAAGGGGGAAAGCTACGAG. The V call is TRBV18, the J call TRBJ2-7; weak D call: TRBD1 (6 bases). Read data end 3 residues before the CDR3 end; the end is taken from the germline J gene. V was cut by 6 bases and J by 3 bases, with 12 bases left in between. CDR1 is KGHSH and CDR2 is LQKENI in the germline V gene. CDR3 length: 13 amino acids.

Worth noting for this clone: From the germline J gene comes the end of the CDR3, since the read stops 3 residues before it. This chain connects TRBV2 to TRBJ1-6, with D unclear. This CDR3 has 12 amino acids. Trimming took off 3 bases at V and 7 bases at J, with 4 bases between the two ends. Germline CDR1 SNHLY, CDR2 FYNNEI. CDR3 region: CASSDSNSPLHF. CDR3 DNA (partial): TGTGCCAGCAGTGACTCGAATTCACCC.

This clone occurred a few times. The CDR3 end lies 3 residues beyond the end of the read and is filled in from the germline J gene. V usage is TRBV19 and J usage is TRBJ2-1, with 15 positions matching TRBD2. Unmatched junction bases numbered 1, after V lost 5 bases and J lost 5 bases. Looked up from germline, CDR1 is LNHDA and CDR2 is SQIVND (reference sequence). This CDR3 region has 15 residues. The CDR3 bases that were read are TGTGCCAGTAGTCGGACTAGCGGGAGGGACAATGAG. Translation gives CASSRTSGRDNE. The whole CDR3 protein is CASSRTSGRDNEQFF.

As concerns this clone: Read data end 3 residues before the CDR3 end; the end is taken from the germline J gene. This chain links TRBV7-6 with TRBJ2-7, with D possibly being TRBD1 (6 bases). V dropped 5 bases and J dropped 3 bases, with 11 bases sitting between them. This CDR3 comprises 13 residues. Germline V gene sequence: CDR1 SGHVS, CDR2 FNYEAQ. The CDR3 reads CASSPQQGYEQYF. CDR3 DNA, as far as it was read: TGTGCCAGCAGCCCCCAACAGGGCTACGAG. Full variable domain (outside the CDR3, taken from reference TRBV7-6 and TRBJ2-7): GAGVSQSPRYKVTKRGQDVALRCDPISGHVSLYWYRQALGQGPEFLTYFNYEAQQDKSGLPNDRFSAERPEGSISTLTIQRTEQRDSAMYRCASSPQQGYEQYFGPGTRLTVT.

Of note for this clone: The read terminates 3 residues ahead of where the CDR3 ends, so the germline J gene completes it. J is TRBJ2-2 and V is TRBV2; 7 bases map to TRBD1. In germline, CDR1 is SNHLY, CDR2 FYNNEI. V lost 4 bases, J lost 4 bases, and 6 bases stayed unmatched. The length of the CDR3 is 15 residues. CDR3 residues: CASSVVRTGTGELFF. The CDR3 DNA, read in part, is TGTGCCAGCAGTGTAGTACGGACAGGCACCGGGGAG.

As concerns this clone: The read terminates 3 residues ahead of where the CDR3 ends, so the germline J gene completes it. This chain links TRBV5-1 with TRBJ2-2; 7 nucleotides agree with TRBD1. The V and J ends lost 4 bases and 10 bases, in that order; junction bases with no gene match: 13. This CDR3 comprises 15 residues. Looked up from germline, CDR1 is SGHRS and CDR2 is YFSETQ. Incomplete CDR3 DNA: TGCGCCAGCAGCCACGGGACAGTTGACGACGTGGAG. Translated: CASSHGTVDDVE. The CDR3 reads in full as CASSHGTVDDVELFF.

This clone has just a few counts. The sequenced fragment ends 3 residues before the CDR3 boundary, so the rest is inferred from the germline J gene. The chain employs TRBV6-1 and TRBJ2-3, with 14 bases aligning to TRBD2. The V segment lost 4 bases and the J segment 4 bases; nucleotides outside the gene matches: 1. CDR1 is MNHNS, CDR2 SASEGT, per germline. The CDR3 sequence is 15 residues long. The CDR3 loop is CASSGLAGGPDTQYF. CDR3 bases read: TGTGCCAGCAGTGGACTAGCGGGAGGGCCAGATACG.

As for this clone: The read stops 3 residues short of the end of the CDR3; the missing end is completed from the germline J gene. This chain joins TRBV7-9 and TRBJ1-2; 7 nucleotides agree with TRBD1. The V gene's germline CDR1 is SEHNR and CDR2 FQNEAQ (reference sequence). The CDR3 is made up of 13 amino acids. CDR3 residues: CASSLVPGGGYTF. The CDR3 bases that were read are TGTGCCAGCAGCTTAGTTCCAGGGGGAGGC. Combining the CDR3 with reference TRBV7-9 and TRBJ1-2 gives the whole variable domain DTGVSQNPRHKITKRGQNVTFRCDPISEHNRLYWYRQTLGQGPEFLTYFQNEAQLEKSRLLSDRFSAERPKGSFSTLEIQRTEQGDSAMYLCASSLVPGGGYTFGSGTRLTVV.

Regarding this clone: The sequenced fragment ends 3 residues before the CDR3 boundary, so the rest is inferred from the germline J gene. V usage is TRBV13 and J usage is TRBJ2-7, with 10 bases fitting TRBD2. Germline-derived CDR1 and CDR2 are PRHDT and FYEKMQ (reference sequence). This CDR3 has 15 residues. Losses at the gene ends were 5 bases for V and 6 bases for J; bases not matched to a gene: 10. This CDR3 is CASSPRSGRVFEQYF. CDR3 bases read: TGTGCCAGCAGCCCACGGAGCGGGAGGGTTTTCGAG.

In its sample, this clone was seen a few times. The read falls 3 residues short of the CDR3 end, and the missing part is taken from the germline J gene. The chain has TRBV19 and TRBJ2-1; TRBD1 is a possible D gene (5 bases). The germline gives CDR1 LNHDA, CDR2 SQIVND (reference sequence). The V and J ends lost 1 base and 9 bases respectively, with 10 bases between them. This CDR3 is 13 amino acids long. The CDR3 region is CASSIGPRGEQFF. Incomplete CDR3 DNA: TGTGCCAGTAGTATAGGACCAAGGGGTGAG. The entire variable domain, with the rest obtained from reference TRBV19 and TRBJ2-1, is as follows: DGGITQSPKYLFRKEGQNVTLSCEQNLNHDAMYWYRQDPGQGLRLIYYSQIVNDFQKGDIAEGYSVSREKKESFPLTVTSAQKNPTAFYLCASSIGPRGEQFFGPGTRLTVL.

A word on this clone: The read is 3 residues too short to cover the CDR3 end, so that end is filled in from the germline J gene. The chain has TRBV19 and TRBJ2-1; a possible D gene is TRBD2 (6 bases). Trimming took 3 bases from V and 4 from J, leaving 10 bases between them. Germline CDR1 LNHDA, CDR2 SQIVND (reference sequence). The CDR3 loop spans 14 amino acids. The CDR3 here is CASSISAGYNEQFF. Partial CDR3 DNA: TGTGCCAGTAGTATTTCGGCGGGATACAATGAG.

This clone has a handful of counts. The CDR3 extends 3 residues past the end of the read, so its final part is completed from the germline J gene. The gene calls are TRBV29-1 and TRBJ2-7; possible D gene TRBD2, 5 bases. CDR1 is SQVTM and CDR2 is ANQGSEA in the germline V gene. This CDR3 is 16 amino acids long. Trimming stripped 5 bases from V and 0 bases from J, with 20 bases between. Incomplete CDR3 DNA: TGCAGCGTTCGGGGTTTCGCAAAAATTAACTCCTACGAG. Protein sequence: CSVRGFAKINSYE. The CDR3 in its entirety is CSVRGFAKINSYEQYF.

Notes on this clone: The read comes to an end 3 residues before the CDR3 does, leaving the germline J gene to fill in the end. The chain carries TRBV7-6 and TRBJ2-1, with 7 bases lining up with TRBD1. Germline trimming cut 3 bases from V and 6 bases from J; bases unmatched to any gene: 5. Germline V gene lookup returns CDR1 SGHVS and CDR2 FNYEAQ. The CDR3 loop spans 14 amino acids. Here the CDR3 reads CASSLVGGLNEQFF. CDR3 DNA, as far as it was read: TGTGCCAGCAGCTTGGTAGGGGGCCTCAATGAG.

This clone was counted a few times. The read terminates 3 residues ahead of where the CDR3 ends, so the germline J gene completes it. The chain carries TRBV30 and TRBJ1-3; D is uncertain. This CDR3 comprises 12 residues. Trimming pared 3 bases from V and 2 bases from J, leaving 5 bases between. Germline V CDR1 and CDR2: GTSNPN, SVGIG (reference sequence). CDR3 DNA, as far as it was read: TGTGCCTGGAGACTTACTGGAAACACC. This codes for CAWRLTGNT. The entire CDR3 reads CAWRLTGNTIYF.

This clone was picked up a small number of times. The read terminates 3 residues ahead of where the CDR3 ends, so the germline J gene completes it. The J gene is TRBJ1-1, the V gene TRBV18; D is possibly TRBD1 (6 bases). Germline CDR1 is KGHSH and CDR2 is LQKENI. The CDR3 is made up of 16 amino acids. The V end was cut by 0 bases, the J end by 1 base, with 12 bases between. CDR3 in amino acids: CASSPPGGRGNTEAFF. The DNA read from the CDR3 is TGTGCCAGCTCACCACCGGGGGGGCGGGGGAACACTGAA. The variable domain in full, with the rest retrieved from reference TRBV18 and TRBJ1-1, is NAGVMQNPRHLVRRRGQEARLRCSPMKGHSHVYWYRQLPEEGLKFMVYLQKENIIDESGMPKERFSAEFPKEGPSILRIQQVVRGDSAAYFCASSPPGGRGNTEAFFGQGTRLTVV.

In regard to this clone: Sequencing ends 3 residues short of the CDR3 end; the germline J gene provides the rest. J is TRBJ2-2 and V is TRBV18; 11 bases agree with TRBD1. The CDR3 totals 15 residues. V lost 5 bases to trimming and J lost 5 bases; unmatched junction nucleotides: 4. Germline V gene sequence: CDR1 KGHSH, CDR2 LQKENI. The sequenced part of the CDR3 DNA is TGTGCCAGCTCAAAGGACAGGGGGCGAACCGGGGAG. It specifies CASSKDRGRTGE. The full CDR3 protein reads CASSKDRGRTGELFF.

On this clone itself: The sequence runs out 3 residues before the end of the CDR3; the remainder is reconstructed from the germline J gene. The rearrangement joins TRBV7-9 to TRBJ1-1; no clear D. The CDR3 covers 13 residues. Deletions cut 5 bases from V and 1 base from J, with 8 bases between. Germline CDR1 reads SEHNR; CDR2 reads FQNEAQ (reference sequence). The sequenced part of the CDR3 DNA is TGTGCCAGCAGCAATACGGGGAACACTGAA. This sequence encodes CASSNTGNTE. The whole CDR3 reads CASSNTGNTEAFF.

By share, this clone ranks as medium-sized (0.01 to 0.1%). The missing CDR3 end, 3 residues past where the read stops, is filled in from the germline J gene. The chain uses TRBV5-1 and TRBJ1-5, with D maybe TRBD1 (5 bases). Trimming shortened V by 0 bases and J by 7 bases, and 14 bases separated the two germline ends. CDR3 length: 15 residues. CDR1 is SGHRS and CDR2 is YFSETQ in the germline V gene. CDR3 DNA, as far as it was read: TGCGCCAGCAGCTTGGGGGGCTTTACCGGCCAGCCC. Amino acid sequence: CASSLGGFTGQP. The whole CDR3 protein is CASSLGGFTGQPQHF.

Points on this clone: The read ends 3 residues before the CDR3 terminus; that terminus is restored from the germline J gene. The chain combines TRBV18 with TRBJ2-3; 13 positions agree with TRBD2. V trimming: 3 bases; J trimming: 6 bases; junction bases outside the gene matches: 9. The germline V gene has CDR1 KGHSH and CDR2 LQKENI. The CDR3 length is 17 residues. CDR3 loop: CASSPGTSGIGTDTQYF. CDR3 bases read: TGTGCCAGCTCACCCGGGACTAGCGGGATTGGTACTGATACG.